The clone carrying this T cell receptor beta chain was counted a single time. Germline loops: CDR1 LNHDA, CDR2 SQIVND (reference sequence). This CDR3 contains 14 residues. Trimming removed 9 bases from V and 0 bases from J, with 12 bases in between. The data derive from a study of radiotherapy plus CTLA-4 blockade in lung cancer. TCRdb's copy holds only in-frame clones and misses some; the assay was immunoSEQ multiplex PCR. The sample has some 110,000 clones, about 87% seen once. The sample here was peripheral blood, taken from a patient treated with radiotherapy plus ipilimumab. This clonotype was obtained from a human donor with non-small cell lung cancer that progressed on radiotherapy plus ipilimumab. V is TRBV19 and J is TRBJ1-5; D not resolved. In DNA, the CDR3 is TGTGCCAGCTCCCGCGAGAATAGCAATCAGCCCCAGCATTTT. It encodes CASSRENSNQPQHF.